The 8 T cell receptor beta chains below were found in one sample sequenced in a study of vaccination and CD4 T cells after COVID-19 (dated 2022 in TCRdb). The treatment or condition label, read with the paper, signifies: approximately 10-day PBMC culture with coronavirus spike peptide pools or control peptides (ViraFEST assay). Which antigens these TCRs recognize remains unknown. Libraries were built with PCR. The sequencer was an Illumina iSeq 100. TCR sequencing of DNA from cultured CD4+ T cells used the Oncomine TCR Beta short-read assay at the Johns Hopkins FTIC core. The public reads were reprocessed in TCRdb via fastp at Q25 and MiXCR, keeping in-frame beta chains. Rows are combined by CDR3 protein, so each entry shows the most common genes and DNA. For this sample the table gives roughly 25,000 distinct CDR3 sequences, of which about three fifths were detected only once. The ten most abundant clones make up 6.5% to 10% of the sample.

Sequencing input: CD4+ T cells from blood, cultured in vitro. The receptor set was obtained from a human donor who had recovered from COVID-19.

The chain links TRBV6-5 to TRBJ2-3; the match to TRBD2 covers 10 bases. CDR1 and CDR2 (germline): MNHEY, SVGAGI. J was trimmed by 3 bases and V by 2 bases; bases with no gene match: 5. The CDR3 runs to 16 residues. The CDR3 region has the DNA TGTGCCAGCAGTTACGAAGCGGGAGGGCCAACAGATACGCAGTATTTT. It is translated as CASSYEAGGPTDTQYF.

This clonotype was counted only a few times. The chain recombines TRBV27 with TRBJ1-5; 8 bases are a match to TRBD1. This CDR3 contains 16 residues. Losses at the gene ends were 0 bases for V and 2 bases for J; bases not matched to a gene: 3. In germline, CDR1 is MNHEY, CDR2 SMNVEV (reference sequence). CDR3 nucleotide sequence: TGTGCCAGCAGTTTATCGACAGGGGCTGGCAATCAGCCCCAGCATTTT. It encodes CASSLSTGAGNQPQHF.

The V gene is TRBV27, the J gene TRBJ2-5; D not resolved. V was pared by 5 bases and J by 2 bases, with 9 bases between. This CDR3 has 13 amino acids. From germline, CDR1 is MNHEY and CDR2 SMNVEV (reference sequence). In DNA, the CDR3 is TGTGCCAGCAGTCCATACCTTCAAGAGACCCAGTACTTC. Translating gives CASSPYLQETQYF.

The rearrangement links TRBV4-3 to TRBJ2-7, with D perhaps matching TRBD1 (6 bases). The CDR3 sequence is 15 residues long. Germline assignment: CDR1 LGHNA and CDR2 YSLEER. V lost 4 bases and J 0 bases, leaving 13 bases between the germline ends. CDR3 in amino acids: CASSRGTGSSYEQYF. CDR3 nucleotide sequence: TGCGCCAGCAGCCGAGGTACAGGGAGCTCCTACGAGCAGTACTTC.

The chain is built from TRBV7-2 and TRBJ2-5; TRBD2 matches at 9 bases. The CDR3 has 13 amino acids. The germline V gene has CDR1 SGHTA and CDR2 FQGNSA. V gave up 5 bases and J gave up 4 bases; unmatched junction bases: 2. The CDR3 nucleotides read TGTGCCAGCAGCGCTAGCGGGGTAGAGACCCAGTACTTC. It encodes CASSASGVETQYF.

For the CDR3, the DNA is TGTGCCAGCAACCGGGACACCAATCAGCCCCAGCATTTT. Its translation: CASNRDTNQPQHF. V usage is TRBV2 and J usage is TRBJ1-5, with D possibly TRBD1 on 6 matching bases. The CDR3 runs to 13 residues. Trimming took 7 bases from V and 3 from J, leaving 10 bases between them. From germline, CDR1 is SNHLY and CDR2 FYNNEI.

The chain uses TRBV15 and TRBJ2-1; possible D gene TRBD2, 7 bases. V was cut by 5 bases and J by 6 bases, with 23 bases left in between. This CDR3 is built from 17 residues. CDR1 and CDR2 from the germline V gene are LNHNV and YYDKDF (reference sequence). CDR3 loop: CATSPQLRGARFNEQFF. The CDR3 DNA reads TGTGCCACCAGCCCGCAGCTACGGGGGGCGCGTTTCAATGAGCAGTTCTTC.

This rearrangement joins TRBV20-1 to TRBJ2-3; D unresolved. V lost 3 bases and J 1 base, leaving 14 bases between the germline ends. The germline V gene has CDR1 DFQATT and CDR2 SNEGSKA (reference sequence). There are 15 residues in the CDR3. The CDR3 is CSASRVGTRTDTQYF. CDR3 bases: TGCAGTGCTAGCCGCGTCGGCACCCGCACAGATACGCAGTATTTT.